These T cell receptor beta chains were read from a single sample in a study of T cell responses to AZD1222 COVID-19 vaccine. Only in-frame clones appear in the TCRdb table, and some are missing; sequencing was by immunoSEQ multiplex PCR. The sample holds about 120,000 clones, 92% seen once. The material was peripheral blood, obtained 28 days after the second AZD1222 dose. These receptors originate from an adult who received the AZD1222 COVID-19 vaccine. CDR3s include the opening cysteine and the closing phenylalanine or tryptophan. The order of the fields is V gene, D gene, clone size, J gene, CDR3 protein, CDR3 DNA. D genes are given only for firm matches. Part of the rows lack a size; the others show once, few, many or a class for expanded clones.

>TRBV14|.|.|TRBJ2-1
CASSLPGASSYNEQFF
TGTGCCAGCAGCCTACCTGGGGCAAGCTCCTACAATGAGCAGTTCTTC
>TRBV6-5|.|.|TRBJ2-7
CASHTLSSYEQYF
TGTGCCAGCCATACCCTCTCCTCCTACGAGCAGTACTTC
>TRBV7-9|.|.|TRBJ2-5
CASSPGNLPQETQYF
TGTGCCAGCAGCCCCGGGAACCTACCCCAAGAGACCCAGTACTTC
>TRBV9|TRBD2|.|TRBJ2-2
CASSAAIAGGFRYTGELFF
TGTGCCAGCAGCGCCGCCATAGCGGGAGGGTTTCGTTACACCGGGGAGCTGTTTTTT
>TRBV7-9|.|.|TRBJ2-7
CASSVGYTEQYF
TGTGCCAGCAGCGTGGGGTATACCGAGCAGTACTTC
>TRBV4-1|.|.|TRBJ1-1
CASSQSPGAGGTEAFF
TGCGCCAGCAGCCAAAGCCCCGGGGCCGGGGGGACTGAAGCTTTCTTT
>TRBV19|.|once|TRBJ2-1
CASSITRQINNEQFF
TGTGCCAGTAGTATAACCCGACAGATTAACAATGAGCAGTTCTTC
>TRBV11-3|.|.|TRBJ1-1
CASSLGGDSTEAFF
TGTGCCAGCAGCTTAGGTGGGGACTCCACTGAAGCTTTCTTT
>TRBV28|TRBD1|.|TRBJ2-1
CATYQTGNSEQFF
TGTGCCACCTACCAGACAGGGAATAGTGAGCAGTTCTTC
>TRBV6-5|.|.|TRBJ2-1
CASSPIPKVYNEQFF
TGTGCCAGCAGTCCAATCCCTAAGGTGTACAATGAGCAGTTCTTC
>TRBV6-4|.|.|TRBJ2-1
CASSEGRFGYNEQFF
TGTGCCAGCAGTGAAGGGCGGTTCGGCTACAATGAGCAGTTCTTC
>TRBV7-8|TRBD1|.|TRBJ2-1
CASSLARQGGEQFF
TGTGCCAGCAGCTTAGCGAGACAGGGGGGGGAGCAGTTCTTC
>TRBV5-1|TRBD2|.|TRBJ2-1
CASSPGLAGAGSSYNEQFF
TGCGCCAGCAGCCCGGGACTAGCGGGAGCAGGGAGCTCCTACAATGAGCAGTTCTTC
>TRBV6-1|.|.|TRBJ1-6
CASSEASLHSPLHF
TGTGCCAGCAGTGAAGCTAGCCTACATTCACCCCTCCACTTT
>TRBV7-9|.|once|TRBJ2-2
CASSSNTGELFF
TGTGCCAGCAGTTCGAACACCGGGGAGCTGTTTTTT
>TRBV9|TRBD1|.|TRBJ1-5
CASTASTGENQPQHF
TGTGCCAGCACCGCCTCGACAGGGGAGAATCAGCCCCAGCATTTT
>TRBV19|TRBD1|once|TRBJ2-6
CASSIGAYRGSGANVLTF
TGTGCCAGTAGTATAGGGGCCTACAGGGGTTCGGGGGCCAACGTCCTGACTTTC
>TRBV6-5|.|.|TRBJ1-2
CASSYLVGQYGYTF
TGTGCCAGCAGTTACTTAGTGGGCCAGTATGGCTACACCTTC
>TRBV5-1|.|.|TRBJ1-1
CASSLGQGSGEAFF
TGCGCCAGCAGCTTGGGGCAGGGGTCTGGGGAAGCTTTCTTT
>TRBV2|.|.|TRBJ2-7
CASSELGAGLPRGQYF
TGTGCCAGCAGTGAACTAGGGGCTGGACTACCGCGGGGGCAGTACTTC
>TRBV7-2|.|.|TRBJ2-1
CASSLTRAVVNEQFF
TGTGCCAGCAGCCTAACAAGGGCGGTGGTCAATGAGCAGTTCTTC
>TRBV6-5|.|few|TRBJ1-2
CASTPQPPNYGYTF
TGTGCCAGCACTCCTCAGCCACCGAACTATGGCTACACCTTC
>TRBV29-1|.|.|TRBJ2-3
CSVDVPGAPNTDTQYF
TGCAGCGTTGACGTACCCGGGGCCCCTAACACAGATACGCAGTATTTT
>TRBV6-5|.|.|TRBJ1-6
CASSYGISPLHF
TGTGCCAGCAGTTACGGGATTTCACCCCTCCACTTT
>TRBV11-3|.|.|TRBJ2-7
CASSLAGHLAYEQYF
TGTGCCAGCAGCTTAGCTGGGCACCTGGCCTACGAGCAGTACTTC
>TRBV19|TRBD1|.|TRBJ1-2
CASSIGWDRGNYGYTF
TGTGCCAGTAGTATAGGGTGGGACAGGGGTAACTATGGCTACACCTTC
>TRBV6-5|.|.|TRBJ1-5
CASRGDGVNQPQHF
TGTGCCAGCCGGGGGGACGGCGTAAATCAGCCCCAGCATTTT
>TRBV9|.|.|TRBJ1-5
CASSVGQSNQPQHF
TGTGCCAGCAGCGTCGGACAGAGCAATCAGCCCCAGCATTTT
>TRBV21-1|.|.|TRBJ1-2
CASSNLPGTGNLYYGYTF
TGTGCCAGCAGCAACCTCCCCGGGACAGGGAATCTATACTATGGCTACACCTTC
>TRBV6-1|TRBD2|.|TRBJ2-7
CASSETSGRAHEYF
TGTGCCAGCAGTGAGACTAGCGGGAGAGCACATGAGTACTTC